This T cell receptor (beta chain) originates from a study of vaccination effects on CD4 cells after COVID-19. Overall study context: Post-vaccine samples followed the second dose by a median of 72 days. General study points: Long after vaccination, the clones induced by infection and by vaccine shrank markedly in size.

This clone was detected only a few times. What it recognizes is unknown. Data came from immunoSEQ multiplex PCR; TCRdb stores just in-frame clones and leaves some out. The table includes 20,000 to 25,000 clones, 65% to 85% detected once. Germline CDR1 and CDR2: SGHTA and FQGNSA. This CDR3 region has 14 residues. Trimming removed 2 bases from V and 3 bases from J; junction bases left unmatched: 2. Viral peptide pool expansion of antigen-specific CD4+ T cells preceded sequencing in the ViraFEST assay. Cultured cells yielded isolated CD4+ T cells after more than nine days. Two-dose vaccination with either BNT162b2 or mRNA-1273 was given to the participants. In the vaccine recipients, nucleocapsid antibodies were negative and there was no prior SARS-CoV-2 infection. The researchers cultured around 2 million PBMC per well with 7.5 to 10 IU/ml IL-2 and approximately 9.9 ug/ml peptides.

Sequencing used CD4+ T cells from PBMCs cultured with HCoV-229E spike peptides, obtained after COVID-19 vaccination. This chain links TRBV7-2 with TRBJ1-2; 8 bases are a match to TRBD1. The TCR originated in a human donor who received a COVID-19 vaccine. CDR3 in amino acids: CASSLQQGDYGYTF. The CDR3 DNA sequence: TGTGCCAGCAGCTTACAACAGGGGGACTATGGCTACACCTTC.